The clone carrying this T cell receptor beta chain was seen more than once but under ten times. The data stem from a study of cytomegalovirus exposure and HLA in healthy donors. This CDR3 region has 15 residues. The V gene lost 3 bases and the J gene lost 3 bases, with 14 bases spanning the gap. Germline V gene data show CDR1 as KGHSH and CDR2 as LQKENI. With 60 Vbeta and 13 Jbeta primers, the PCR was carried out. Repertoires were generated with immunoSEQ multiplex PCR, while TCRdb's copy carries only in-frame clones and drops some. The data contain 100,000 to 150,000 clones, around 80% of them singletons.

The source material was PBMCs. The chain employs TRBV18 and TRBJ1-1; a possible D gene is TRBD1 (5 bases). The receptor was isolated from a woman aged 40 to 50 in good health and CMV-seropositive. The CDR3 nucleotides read TGTGCCAGCTCACCTTCGGGGGGTGGGGACACTGAAGCTTTCTTT. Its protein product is CASSPSGGGDTEAFF.